This T cell receptor beta chain appears in the sequencing data of a study of shared clonotypes between healthy human individuals. Every subset had its genomic DNA shared out evenly among several immunoSEQ plates. Assay: immunoSEQ multiplex PCR; the TCRdb copy retains only in-frame clones and omits some. The table lists approximately 2.3 million clones, more than 85% of them singletons, with 0.3% to 0.4% in the top ten. Trimming cost V 2 bases and J 11 bases, with 18 bases left between them. The length of the CDR3 is 14 residues. Germline V gene sequence: CDR1 SGHAT, CDR2 FQNNGV. The sequencing input was naive CD4+ T cells from PBMCs. Described subset: CD45RA+ positively selected. This TCR was recovered from a young man in good health. Some clones in this sample may be carry-over from other donors' samples. The chain recombines TRBV11-2 with TRBJ1-1; D unclear. The CDR3 is CASSLMLSNREAFF. The CDR3 DNA sequence: TGTGCCAGCAGCTTAATGTTGAGCAATCGCGAGGCTTTCTTT.